Presented here are 26 T cell receptor beta chains from one specimen sequenced in a study of identical twins (dated by TCRdb to the mid-2010s). Libraries were made using 5' RACE. Sequencing was carried out with an Illumina HiSeq 2000. Using fastp trimming at Q25 and MiXCR clonotype assembly, TCRdb reanalyzed the public sequencing data and kept in-frame beta chains. Every entry covers one CDR3 protein and lists the most common genes and DNA from its rows. Present in this sample are about 1.7 million distinct CDR3 sequences, under 35% of which were seen just once. The ten most abundant clones make up about 0.3% of the sample. The sample consisted of cord blood. The receptors here all came from a newborn girl in good health.

In the case of this clonotype: Compared with germline, one end of the junction differs, possibly owing to a read error. The chain links TRBV5-1 to TRBJ2-1, with unresolved D. The CDR3 length is 17 residues. CDR1 SGHRS and CDR2 YFSETQ come from the germline V gene. CDR3 nucleotides: TGCGCCAGCAGTCATCCTGCCTCGCCCCGCGCCTACAGTGAGCAGTTCTTC. Translation gives CASSHPASPRAYSEQFF.

The chain is built from TRBV7-8 and TRBJ2-1, with TRBD2 matching 10 bases. In germline, CDR1 is SGHVS, CDR2 FQNEAQ. The CDR3 spans 17 residues. V shed 5 bases, J shed 10 bases, and the junction held 17 bases outside the gene matches. CDR3 sequence (DNA): TGTGCCAGCAGCCTATCTGTAGCGGGGGGATTCTCCTACGAGCAGTTCTTC. Encoded protein: CASSLSVAGGFSYEQFF.

The V gene is TRBV20-1, the J gene TRBJ2-1; a weak D match, TRBD2 (6 bases). CDR3 size: 12 residues. Trimming left V 3 bases short and J 6 bases short, with 9 bases between. Per the germline V gene, CDR1 is DFQATT and CDR2 is SNEGSKA (reference sequence). The CDR3 loop is CSASGGSNEQFF. CDR3 coding DNA: TGCAGTGCTAGTGGAGGGTCCAATGAGCAGTTCTTC.

The chain joins TRBV9 to TRBJ2-2; D tentatively reads TRBD1 or TRBD2 (6 bases each). This CDR3 has 12 residues. V lost 6 bases to trimming and J lost 8 bases, with 11 bases between them. The germline V gene encodes CDR1 SGDLS and CDR2 YYNGEE. The CDR3 coding sequence is TGTGCCAGCATGGGGGGCCTGGGGGAGCTGTTTTTT. Protein sequence: CASMGGLGELFF.

As to this clonotype: The junction differs from germline at one of its ends, possibly a read error. The V gene is TRBV28, the J gene TRBJ1-2; tentative D call: TRBD1 (5 bases). The CDR3 covers 16 residues. The germline V gene has CDR1 MDHEN and CDR2 SYDVKM. The CDR3: CASGLGGAGPNYGYTF. The CDR3 nucleotides read TGTGCCAGCGGTTTAGGAGGGGCAGGACCTAACTATGGCTACACCTTC.

The V gene is TRBV27, the J gene TRBJ2-2; tentatively, D is TRBD2 (5 bases). The CDR3 consists of 14 residues. V was pared by 5 bases and J by 4 bases, with 11 bases between. Germline V gives CDR1 MNHEY, CDR2 SMNVEV (reference sequence). CDR3 coding DNA: TGTGCCAGCAGTGCCCGGACTGTCACCGGGGAGCTGTTTTTT. As protein: CASSARTVTGELFF.

The chain employs TRBV2 and TRBJ1-2; 8 nucleotides agree with TRBD1. This CDR3 is built from 16 residues. Germline V CDR1 and CDR2: SNHLY, FYNNEI. V shed 2 bases and J 1 base; nucleotides not matched to a gene: 6. CDR3 region: CASSENRGAYNYGYTF. The CDR3 DNA sequence: TGTGCCAGCAGTGAAAACAGGGGGGCCTATAACTATGGCTACACCTTC.

The V and J genes are TRBV13 and TRBJ1-1; TRBD1 is a possible D gene (5 bases). Germline V gene sequence: CDR1 PRHDT, CDR2 FYEKMQ (reference sequence). V was clipped by 1 base and J by 2 bases, with 8 bases between them. The CDR3 contains 14 residues. CDR3 nucleotide sequence: TGTGCCAGCAGCTTAGTGGGGCCCAACACTGAAGCTTTCTTT. This codes for CASSLVGPNTEAFF.

This clonotype was seen many times. The chain combines TRBV5-1 with TRBJ2-5; no reliable D call. Germline CDR1 and CDR2: SGHRS and YFSETQ. Trimming took 0 bases from V and 4 from J, leaving 7 bases between them. CDR3 length equals 13 residues. CDR3 nucleotide sequence: TGCGCCAGCAGCTTGGGGAATGGAGAGACCCAGTACTTC. Residues: CASSLGNGETQYF.

The chain carries TRBV6-5 and TRBJ1-1, with D uncertain. Germline assignment: CDR1 MNHEY and CDR2 SVGAGI. V was clipped by 0 bases and J by 0 bases, with 8 bases between them. The CDR3 extends over 15 amino acids. The CDR3 is CASSYSVAMNTEAFF. CDR3 DNA: TGTGCCAGCAGTTACTCGGTAGCCATGAACACTGAAGCTTTCTTT.

The chain couples TRBV12-3 or TRBV12-4 to TRBJ2-2; a weak D match, TRBD1 (5 bases). Trimming removed 3 bases at V and 7 bases at J, with 24 bases between. The CDR3 runs 18 residues. In DNA form, the CDR3 reads TGTGCCAGCAGTTTCGGCGCCAGGGTGGCGAAATTGGACGGGGAGCTGTTTTTT. It is translated as CASSFGARVAKLDGELFF.

V usage is TRBV29-1 and J usage is TRBJ2-3; 8 nucleotides agree with TRBD2. Germline V gene lookup returns CDR1 SQVTM and CDR2 ANQGSEA. Trimming at V came to 7 bases and at J to 4 bases, leaving 7 bases not matched to a gene. This CDR3 has 13 amino acids. CDR3 in DNA: TGCAGCGCCTTAGCGGGGCGGCCAGATACGCAGTATTTT. Amino acid sequence: CSALAGRPDTQYF.

The V call is TRBV14, the J call TRBJ1-2; TRBD1 aligns across 9 bases. In germline, CDR1 is SGHDN, CDR2 FVKESK. Trimming cost V 1 base and J 0 bases; bases outside gene matches: 9. The CDR3 is made up of 18 amino acids. The CDR3, as DNA: TGTGCCAGCAGCCAAGCCTACAGGGGGCGCAGAGCTAACTATGGCTACACCTTC. It encodes CASSQAYRGRRANYGYTF.

This clonotype has more than one count but fewer than ten. Written as DNA, the CDR3 is TGTGCCATCAGTGACAGGGGAAGGTCCTACAATGAGCAGTTCTTC. Its protein is CAISDRGRSYNEQFF. The J gene is TRBJ2-1, the V gene TRBV10-3, with a possible D match to TRBD1 (6 bases). Per the germline V gene, CDR1 is ENHRY and CDR2 is SYGVKD. V lost 3 bases and J 1 base, leaving 10 bases between the germline ends. The CDR3 runs to 15 residues.

This clonotype has a single count. The V call is TRBV9, the J call TRBJ2-1; TRBD1 agrees at 9 bases. TRBJ2-7 matches the DNA end more closely, so the J call is doubtful. There are 16 residues in the CDR3. The V gene's germline CDR1 is SGDLS and CDR2 YYNGEE. CDR3 sequence reads: CASSVGLGQGYNEQYF. CDR3 in DNA: TGTGCCAGCAGCGTAGGTCTGGGACAGGGATACAATGAGCAGTACTTC.

The chain is built from TRBV20-1 and TRBJ2-7; 10 nucleotides match TRBD2. J was trimmed by 7 bases and V by 4 bases; bases with no gene match: 10. CDR3 length equals 14 residues. Germline values: CDR1 DFQATT, CDR2 SNEGSKA (reference sequence). Written as DNA, the CDR3 is TGCAGTGCTACGGGGAGCGGGAGGGCATATGAGCAGTACTTC. It is translated as CSATGSGRAYEQYF.

The rearrangement joins TRBV4-1 to TRBJ1-2; 10 positions agree with TRBD1. V was clipped by 3 bases and J by 4 bases; unmatched bases: 5. The V gene's germline CDR1 is MGHRA and CDR2 YSYEKL. CDR3 length equals 15 residues. The CDR3 reads CASSQIGTGAYGYTF. As DNA, the CDR3 is TGCGCCAGCAGCCAGATTGGGACAGGGGCCTATGGCTACACCTTC.

This clonotype was seen only a few times. The CDR3 DNA reads as TGTGCCAGCAGCCCACGTCCGGGGTCTTCCTACGAGCAGTACTTC. Its protein product is CASSPRPGSSYEQYF. J is TRBJ2-7 and V is TRBV7-8; maybe TRBD2 (5 bases). Trimming stripped 5 bases from V and 1 base from J, with 15 bases between. Germline V gene sequence: CDR1 SGHVS, CDR2 FQNEAQ. This CDR3 region has 15 residues. Drawing the rest from reference TRBV7-8 and TRBJ2-7, the complete variable domain is GAGVSQSPRYKVAKRGQDVALRCDPISGHVSLFWYQQALGQGPEFLTYFQNEAQLDKSGLPSDRFFAERPEGSVSTLKIQRTQQEDSAVYLCASSPRPGSSYEQYFGPGTRLTVT.

The chain couples TRBV2 to TRBJ1-6; the D is unclear. Per germline, CDR1 SNHLY and CDR2 FYNNEI. The CDR3 consists of 14 residues. Deletions cut 8 bases from V and 7 bases from J, with 15 bases between. The CDR3 sequence: CASGRRSPNSPLHF. CDR3 DNA sequence: TGTGCCAGCGGTCGACGCAGCCCGAATTCACCCCTCCACTTT.

The chain uses TRBV20-1 and TRBJ1-2; D call uncertain. The germline gives CDR1 DFQATT, CDR2 SNEGSKA (reference sequence). V dropped 3 bases and J dropped 8 bases, with 13 bases sitting between them. This CDR3 has 12 amino acids. The CDR3 is CSASSSLWGYTF. The CDR3 coding sequence is TGCAGTGCTAGTTCAAGCCTTTGGGGCTACACCTTC.

The CDR3 protein is CASSWGDGKNIQYF. CDR3 nucleotide sequence: TGTGCCAGCAGTTGGGGGGACGGCAAAAACATTCAGTACTTC. The chain is built from TRBV12-3 or TRBV12-4 and TRBJ2-4, with D tentatively TRBD2 (6 bases). This CDR3 has 14 residues. Trimming left V 4 bases short and J 3 bases short, with 10 bases between.

The CDR3 DNA follows: TGCAGTGTTCGGGGGACTAGCGGGGGGTCACCTACGCAGTATTTT. Translating it yields CSVRGTSGGSPTQYF. This sequence joins TRBV20-1 and TRBJ2-3, with 15 bases matching TRBD2. CDR1 DFQATT and CDR2 SNEGSKA come from the germline V gene (reference sequence). V lost 7 bases to trimming and J lost 8 bases; unmatched junction nucleotides: 10. The CDR3 spans 15 residues.

This clonotype has more than one count but fewer than ten. The chain employs TRBV15 and TRBJ1-1, with TRBD1 identical over 9 bases. With 4 bases clipped from V and 5 bases from J, the junction kept 5 bases outside the gene matches. The CDR3 loop spans 14 amino acids. The germline gives CDR1 LNHNV, CDR2 YYDKDF (reference sequence). The CDR3 spells CATSTSDRGTEAFF. CDR3 DNA sequence: TGTGCCACCAGCACATCAGACAGGGGGACTGAAGCTTTCTTT.

The CDR3 nucleotides read TGTGCCAGCAGCCCACAGGGGATGTCCTACGAGCAGTACTTC. Residues: CASSPQGMSYEQYF. The chain carries TRBV7-9 and TRBJ2-7, with 7 bases fitting TRBD1. Germline V gene lookup returns CDR1 SEHNR and CDR2 FQNEAQ (reference sequence). V shed 5 bases, J shed 1 base, and the junction held 5 bases outside the gene matches. The length of the CDR3 is 14 residues.

In this sample, this clonotype turned up a few times. The chain employs TRBV24-1 and TRBJ2-7; the D gene is possibly TRBD2 (5 bases). The CDR3 is 12 amino acids. V was cut by 5 bases and J by 6 bases, with 10 bases left in between. Germline assignment: CDR1 KGHDR and CDR2 SFDVKD. DNA of the CDR3: TGTGCCACCAGTGCTCGGGGTGGCGAGCAGTACTTC. Residues: CATSARGGEQYF.

The V and J genes are TRBV11-3 and TRBJ2-7, with D possibly TRBD2 on 5 matching bases. This CDR3 is 15 amino acids long. Germline assignment: CDR1 SGHNT and CDR2 YENEEA. V lost 5 bases to trimming and J lost 2 bases, with 16 bases between them. Here the CDR3 DNA reads TGTGCCAGCAGCCCAGGAGCGGCAGGACCCTACGAGCAGTACTTC. It yields the protein CASSPGAAGPYEQYF.